This T cell receptor (beta chain) comes out of a study of T cell changes during pregnancy in multiple sclerosis. Assay: immunoSEQ multiplex PCR; the TCRdb copy retains only in-frame clones and omits some. The sample holds about 97,000 clones, approximately 91% seen once. Trimming removed 6 bases at V and 4 bases at J, with 6 bases between. This CDR3 spans 11 amino acids. The V gene's germline CDR1 is DFQATT and CDR2 SNEGSKA (reference sequence). The sequences come from peripheral blood, collected in the second trimester of pregnancy. V usage is TRBV20-1 and J usage is TRBJ2-2; D unclear. The receptor was isolated from a female donor with multiple sclerosis, enrolled in a pregnancy study. The DNA of the CDR3 is TGCAGTGCGATGGCCACCGGGGAGCTGTTTTTT. It encodes CSAMATGELFF.